This paragraph covers one T cell receptor (beta chain) sequence. What it recognizes is unknown. This sample is part of a study of vaccination effects on CD4 cells after COVID-19. Here immunoSEQ multiplex PCR was the method, and the copy in TCRdb shows in-frame clones only, minus some. The table includes 50,000 to 60,000 clones, approximately 72% detected once. Culturing for about 9 days preceded CD4+ T cell isolation. Every participant took two doses of the BNT162b2 or mRNA-1273 vaccine. The CDR3 spans 14 residues. V dropped 8 bases and J dropped 9 bases, with 17 bases sitting between them. Germline-derived CDR1 and CDR2 are MRHNA and SNTAGT.

The clonotype comes from a human donor who received a COVID-19 vaccine. J is TRBJ1-6 and V is TRBV6-4, with D maybe TRBD1 (5 bases). The sample was CD4+ T cells from PBMCs cultured without peptide, taken after COVID-19 vaccination. For the CDR3, the DNA is TGTGCCAGCTCCCCTATCGGGGGGAGTTCACCCCTCCACTTT. It codes for CASSPIGGSSPLHF.